This TCR beta chain was obtained from a study of blood T cells in healthy people across ages. General study results and limits: Long-lived and aged donors differed, with more naive CD4+ cells and higher diversity in the long-lived.

Note on this clonotype: Its antigen is unknown. One junction end disagrees with the germline gene, perhaps due to a read error.

Germline-derived CDR1 and CDR2 are SGDLS and YYNGEE. This CDR3 spans 13 amino acids. Primers used in a second PCR of about 7 to 12 cycles were a sample-barcoded 5' primer and a J-beta primer mix. Researchers report that a template-switch adaptor with 12 random nucleotides tagged each cDNA molecule. Every individual sample yielded 2.5 million or more paired-end reads (each containing CDR3). TCRdb fed the 5' RACE reads into MiXCR, producing one record per CDR3 protein. This sample has 1.5 million to 2 million distinct CDR3 sequences, with 30% to 40% found just once. V gene TRBV9 combines with J gene TRBJ2-1, with D perhaps TRBD2 (5 bases). This sequence originates from a woman in her 30s in good health. Sequencing was performed on blood. The CDR3 nucleotides are TGTGCCGGCAGCGTAGAGACTAACAATGAGCAGTTCTTC. The encoded protein is CAGSVETNNEQFF.